This T cell receptor beta chain was captured by sequencing in a study of blood T cell repertoires in COVID-19. About the study: In each case, the material was cDNA or gDNA derived from T cells, B-cell-depleted T cells, or PBMCs.

The assay was immunoSEQ multiplex PCR, and TCRdb's table has in-frame clones only and misses some. Here the sample spans 120,000 to 150,000 clones, more than 80% being singletons. Trimming at V came to 5 bases and at J to 0 bases, leaving 10 bases not matched to a gene. CDR3 length equals 17 residues. Germline CDR1 is SGHAT and CDR2 is FQNNGV. Material for sequencing was peripheral blood. This chain connects TRBV11-2 to TRBJ1-3; TRBD1 matches 7 bases. This TCR derives from a human donor in a cohort sampled during active COVID-19. DNA for the CDR3: TGTGCCAGCAGCGTCAGGGGGTCCAGGGACTCTGGAAACACCATATATTTT. As protein: CASSVRGSRDSGNTIYF.